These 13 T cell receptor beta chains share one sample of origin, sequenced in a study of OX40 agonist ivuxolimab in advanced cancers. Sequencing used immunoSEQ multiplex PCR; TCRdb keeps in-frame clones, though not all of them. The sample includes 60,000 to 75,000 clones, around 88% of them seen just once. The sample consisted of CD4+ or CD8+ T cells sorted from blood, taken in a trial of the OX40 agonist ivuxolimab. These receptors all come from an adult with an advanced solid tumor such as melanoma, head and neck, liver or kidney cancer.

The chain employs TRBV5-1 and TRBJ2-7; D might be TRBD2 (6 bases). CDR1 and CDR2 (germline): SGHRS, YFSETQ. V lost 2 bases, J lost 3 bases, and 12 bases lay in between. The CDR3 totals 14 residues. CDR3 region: CASSLTWTNYEQYF. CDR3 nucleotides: TGCGCCAGCAGCTTAACTTGGACTAACTACGAGCAGTACTTC.

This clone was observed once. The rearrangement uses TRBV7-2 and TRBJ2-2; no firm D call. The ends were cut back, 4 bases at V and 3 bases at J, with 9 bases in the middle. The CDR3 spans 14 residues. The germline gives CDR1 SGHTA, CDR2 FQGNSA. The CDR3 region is CASSWRRHTGELFF. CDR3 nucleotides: TGTGCCAGCAGCTGGCGCAGACACACCGGGGAGCTGTTTTTT.

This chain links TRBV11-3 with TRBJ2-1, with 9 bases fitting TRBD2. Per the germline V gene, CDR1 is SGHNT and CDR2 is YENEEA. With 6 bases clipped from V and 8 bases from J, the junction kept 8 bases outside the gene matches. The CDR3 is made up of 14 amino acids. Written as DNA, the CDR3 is TGTGCCAGCAGTCCCGGCGGGAGGGGCTATGAGCAGTTCTTC. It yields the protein CASSPGGRGYEQFF.

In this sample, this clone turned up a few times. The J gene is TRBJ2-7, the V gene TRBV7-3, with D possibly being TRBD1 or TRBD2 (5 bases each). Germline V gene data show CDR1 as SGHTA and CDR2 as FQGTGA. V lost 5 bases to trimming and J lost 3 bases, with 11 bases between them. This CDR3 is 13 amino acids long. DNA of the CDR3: TGTGCCAGCAGCCGGGACCACTACTACGAGCAGTACTTC. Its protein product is CASSRDHYYEQYF. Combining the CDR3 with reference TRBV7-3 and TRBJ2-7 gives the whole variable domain GAGVSQTPSNKVTEKGKYVELRCDPISGHTALYWYRQSLGQGPEFLIYFQGTGAADDSGLPNDRFFAVRPEGSVSTLKIQRTERGDSAVYLCASSRDHYYEQYFGPGTRLTVT.

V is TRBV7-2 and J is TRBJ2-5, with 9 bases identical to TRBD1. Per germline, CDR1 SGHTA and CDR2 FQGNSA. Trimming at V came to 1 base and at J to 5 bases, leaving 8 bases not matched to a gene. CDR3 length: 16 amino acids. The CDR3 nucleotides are TGTGCCAGCAGCTTAGTTTTACAGGGGGCAAGTGAGACCCAGTACTTC. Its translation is CASSLVLQGASETQYF.

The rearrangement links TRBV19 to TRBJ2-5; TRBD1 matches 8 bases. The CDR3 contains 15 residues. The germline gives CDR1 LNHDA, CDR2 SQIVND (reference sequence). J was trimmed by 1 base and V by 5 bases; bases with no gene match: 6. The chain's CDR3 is CASSAGTGTQETQYF. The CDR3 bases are TGTGCCAGTAGTGCCGGGACAGGAACCCAAGAGACCCAGTACTTC.

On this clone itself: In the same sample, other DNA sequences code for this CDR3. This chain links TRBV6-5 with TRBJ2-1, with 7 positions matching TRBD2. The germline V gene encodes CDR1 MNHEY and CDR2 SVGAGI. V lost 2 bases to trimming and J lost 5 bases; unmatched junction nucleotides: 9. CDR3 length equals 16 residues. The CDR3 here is CASSYLGGGGNNEQFF. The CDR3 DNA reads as TGTGCCAGCAGTTACCTGGGGGGGGGAGGGAACAATGAGCAGTTCTTC.

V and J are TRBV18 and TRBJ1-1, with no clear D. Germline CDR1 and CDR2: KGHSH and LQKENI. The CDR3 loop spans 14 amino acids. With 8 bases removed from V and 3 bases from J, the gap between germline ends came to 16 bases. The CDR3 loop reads CASKVGFGDTEAFF. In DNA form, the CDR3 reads TGTGCCAGCAAAGTGGGGTTCGGGGACACTGAAGCTTTCTTT.

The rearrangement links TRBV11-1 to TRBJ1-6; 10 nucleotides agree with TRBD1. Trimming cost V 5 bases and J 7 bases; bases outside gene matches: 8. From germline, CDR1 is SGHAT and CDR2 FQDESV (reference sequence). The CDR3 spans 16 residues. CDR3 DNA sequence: TGTGCCAGCAGCGCACCTCGGACAGGGGGAAATTCACCCCTCCACTTT. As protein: CASSAPRTGGNSPLHF.

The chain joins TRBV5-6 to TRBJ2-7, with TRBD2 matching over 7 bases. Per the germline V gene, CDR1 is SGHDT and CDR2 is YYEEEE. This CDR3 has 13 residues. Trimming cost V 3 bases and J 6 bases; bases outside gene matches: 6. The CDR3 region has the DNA TGTGCCAGCAGCTCGGCGGGGGTAGGCGAGCAGTACTTC. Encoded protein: CASSSAGVGEQYF.

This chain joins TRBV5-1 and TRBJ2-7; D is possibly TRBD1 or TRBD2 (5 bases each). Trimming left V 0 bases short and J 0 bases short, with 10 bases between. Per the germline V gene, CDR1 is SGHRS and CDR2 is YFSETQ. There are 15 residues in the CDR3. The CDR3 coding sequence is TGCGCCAGCAGCTTGGGGGACCAACGCTCCTACGAGCAGTACTTC. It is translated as CASSLGDQRSYEQYF.

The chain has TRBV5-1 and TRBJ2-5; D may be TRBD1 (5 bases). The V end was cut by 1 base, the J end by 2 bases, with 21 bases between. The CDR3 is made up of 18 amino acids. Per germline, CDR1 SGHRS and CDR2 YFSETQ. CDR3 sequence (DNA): TGCGCCAGCAGCTTGACAACGCAGGGTGGGGCTCCTCAAGAGACCCAGTACTTC. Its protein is CASSLTTQGGAPQETQYF.

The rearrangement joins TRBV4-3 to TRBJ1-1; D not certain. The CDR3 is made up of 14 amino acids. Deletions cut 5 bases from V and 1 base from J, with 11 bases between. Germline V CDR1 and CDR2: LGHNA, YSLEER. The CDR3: CASSGATANTEAFF. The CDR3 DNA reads TGCGCCAGCAGCGGAGCTACTGCGAACACTGAAGCTTTCTTT.